The 31 T cell receptor beta chains listed next were all sequenced from one sample in a study of T cell repertoires in cytomegalovirus infection. MiXCR was run by TCRdb on the reads, yielding one entry per CDR3 protein. The sample shows more than 650,000 distinct CDR3 sequences, approximately 40% of them seen only once. Material: PBMCs. These receptors all stem from a human donor in good health (CMV status not recorded). Some clones in this sample may be carry-over from other donors' samples.

This clonotype was observed at least ten times. J is TRBJ1-6 and V is TRBV4-2; D gene unclear. The germline V gene has CDR1 LGHNA and CDR2 YNFKEQ. The CDR3 covers 17 residues. Trimming left V 0 bases short and J 3 bases short, with 12 bases between. The CDR3: CASSQDGPRDYNSPLHF. The CDR3 bases are TGTGCCAGCAGCCAAGATGGCCCAAGGGACTATAATTCACCCCTCCACTTT.

On this clonotype itself: This may arise from a read error, as a much more abundant clone is one base away. The V and J genes are TRBV7-8 and TRBJ2-1; D perhaps matches TRBD2 (6 bases). The CDR3 length is 15 residues. Germline V gene lookup returns CDR1 SGHVS and CDR2 FQNEAQ. The germline V and J ends were trimmed by 2 bases and 5 bases, with 13 bases remaining between them. CDR3 coding DNA: TGTGCCAGCAGCTTATGGACTGGCGGGGACAATGAGCAGTTCTTC. It codes for CASSLWTGGDNEQFF.

The chain carries TRBV20-1 and TRBJ2-3; maybe TRBD1 (6 bases). Germline values: CDR1 DFQATT, CDR2 SNEGSKA (reference sequence). The ends were cut back, 2 bases at V and 0 bases at J, with 12 bases in the middle. The CDR3 spans 15 residues. The CDR3 sequence: CSARRDTHSTDTQYF. In nucleotides, the CDR3 is TGCAGTGCTAGACGGGACACTCATAGCACAGATACGCAGTATTTT.

A few counts support this clonotype. This chain connects TRBV19 to TRBJ1-1, with TRBD1 as a possible D gene (5 bases). The V end lost 4 bases, the J end lost 0 bases, and 12 bases lay between the germline ends. This CDR3 contains 15 residues. The germline V gene has CDR1 LNHDA and CDR2 SQIVND (reference sequence). Here the CDR3 DNA reads TGTGCCAGTAGTAGTGGGGCGGTGATGAACACTGAAGCTTTCTTT. It is translated as CASSSGAVMNTEAFF.

A few counts support this clonotype. The CDR3 protein is CAISEGYGAGEFF. The DNA of the CDR3 is TGTGCCATCAGTGAGGGTTACGGGGCAGGGGAATTCTTT. The chain carries TRBV10-3 and TRBJ1-1; D may be TRBD1 (6 bases). Trimming shortened V by 2 bases and J by 14 bases, and 18 bases separated the two germline ends. Germline-derived CDR1 and CDR2 are ENHRY and SYGVKD. CDR3 length equals 13 residues.

This rearrangement joins TRBV19 to TRBJ2-6, with a weak D call TRBD2 (6 bases). This CDR3 has 15 residues. V was cut by 3 bases and J by 3 bases, with 9 bases left in between. Germline CDR1 and CDR2: LNHDA and SQIVND (reference sequence). The CDR3 is CASSIQGLGANVLTF. The CDR3 coding sequence is TGTGCCAGTAGTATCCAGGGACTTGGGGCCAACGTCCTGACTTTC.

This sequence joins TRBV7-4 and TRBJ2-5; D might be TRBD1 or TRBD2, each matching 5 bases. CDR1 is SGHVT and CDR2 is SQSDAQ in the germline V gene. V gave up 5 bases and J gave up 9 bases, with 19 bases separating them. The CDR3 is 14 amino acids. The CDR3 protein is CASSAPGTDWAQYF. The CDR3 coding sequence is TGTGCCAGCAGCGCCCCCGGGACCGATTGGGCCCAGTACTTC.

Regarding this clonotype: The junction departs from germline at one end; a sequencing error may be responsible. CDR3 region: CATSDSNRARETRYF. CDR3 bases: TGTGCCACCAGTGATTCCAACAGGGCACGAGAGACCCGGTACTTC. J is TRBJ2-5 and V is TRBV24-1; TRBD1 is a possible D gene (6 bases). Germline loops: CDR1 KGHDR, CDR2 SFDVKD. The CDR3 contains 15 residues.

The chain combines TRBV19 with TRBJ1-4, with a tentative D call TRBD1 (6 bases). Germline V gene data show CDR1 as LNHDA and CDR2 as SQIVND (reference sequence). The V end lost 10 bases, the J end lost 0 bases, and 18 bases lay between the germline ends. The CDR3 spans 16 residues. CDR3 coding DNA: TGTGCCACAGGGGACCGAAACCTTGCAACTAATGAAAAACTGTTTTTT. Its translation is CATGDRNLATNEKLFF.

This clonotype was counted ten times or more. The chain couples TRBV6-5 to TRBJ1-4, with TRBD1 as a possible D gene (5 bases). The germline V gene has CDR1 MNHEY and CDR2 SVGAGI. This CDR3 spans 16 amino acids. Trimming pared 0 bases from V and 3 bases from J, leaving 11 bases between. CDR3 in DNA: TGTGCCAGCAGTTACTCGATGGGGGAGGCTAATGAAAAACTGTTTTTT. The encoded protein is CASSYSMGEANEKLFF.

J is TRBJ2-7 and V is TRBV7-2, with D perhaps matching TRBD1 or TRBD2 (7 bases each). The CDR3 has 15 amino acids. Germline loops: CDR1 SGHTA, CDR2 FQGNSA. CDR3 protein: CASSARTGGGDEQYV. DNA for the CDR3: TGTGCCAGCAGCGCAAGGACAGGCGGGGGAGACGAGCAGTACGTG.

The rearrangement uses TRBV25-1 and TRBJ1-5; the D is unclear. Trimming removed 1 base at V and 7 bases at J, with 14 bases between. Germline lookup yields CDR1 MGHDK and CDR2 SYGVNS. This CDR3 comprises 15 residues. The CDR3 bases are TGTGCCAGCAGTGAATCGGCAGGCGAAGGACAGCCCCAGCATTTT. Its protein product is CASSESAGEGQPQHF.

The chain is built from TRBV10-3 and TRBJ2-1; 8 positions match TRBD1. Germline loops: CDR1 ENHRY, CDR2 SYGVKD. The length of the CDR3 is 16 residues. V was clipped by 2 bases and J by 1 base; unmatched bases: 4. CDR3 protein: CAISELQGASYNEQFF. CDR3 coding DNA: TGTGCCATCAGTGAGCTTCAGGGGGCATCCTACAATGAGCAGTTCTTC.

A note on this clonotype: The CDR3 end shows no conserved phenylalanine or tryptophan, and so a read error is likely. This chain connects TRBV15 to TRBJ2-7; TRBD2 might be the D (6 bases). V was trimmed by 4 bases and J by 2 bases, leaving 12 bases between them. The CDR3 loop spans 14 amino acids. The germline gives CDR1 LNHNV, CDR2 YYDKDF (reference sequence). The CDR3 loop is CATSTREPPYEQYL. The CDR3 DNA is TGTGCCACCAGCACGCGGGAACCTCCCTACGAGCAGTACTTA.

This clonotype came up once. The chain uses TRBV7-9 and TRBJ1-4; D unresolved. V shed 4 bases and J shed 8 bases, with 11 bases lying between them. CDR1 is SEHNR and CDR2 is FQNEAQ in the germline V gene (reference sequence). The CDR3 totals 13 residues. The chain's CDR3 is CASSSRTGEKLFF. For the CDR3, the DNA is TGTGCCAGCAGCTCCCGGACGGGGGAAAAACTGTTTTTT.

V and J are TRBV7-9 and TRBJ2-7, with a tentative D call TRBD1 (6 bases). This CDR3 is built from 17 residues. Germline loops: CDR1 SEHNR, CDR2 FQNEAQ (reference sequence). Trimming took 5 bases from V and 6 from J, leaving 26 bases between them. The CDR3 DNA follows: TGTGCCAGCAGCAAACTCTGGATCCAGGGAGAGGGGGTCGAGCAGTACTTC. Translating gives CASSKLWIQGEGVEQYF.

This clonotype came up a few times. This chain links TRBV10-3 with TRBJ2-3; D is unresolved. This CDR3 spans 14 amino acids. Between the trimmed V and J ends, which lost 2 bases and 4 bases, there was a span of 10 bases. CDR1 ENHRY and CDR2 SYGVKD come from the germline V gene. This CDR3 is CAISEGLASDTQYF. DNA for the CDR3: TGTGCCATCAGTGAGGGATTAGCTTCAGATACGCAGTATTTT.

The chain is built from TRBV2 and TRBJ2-1; the D gene is possibly TRBD2 (5 bases). The CDR3 covers 13 residues. V lost 6 bases and J lost 7, with 13 bases in between. Germline CDR1 and CDR2: SNHLY and FYNNEI. CDR3 bases: TGTGCCAGCAGGTCCGGACTCGGGAATGAGCAGTTCTTC. It encodes CASRSGLGNEQFF.

This clonotype showed up just once. This chain links TRBV27 with TRBJ1-1; 10 bases agree with TRBD1. The germline gives CDR1 MNHEY, CDR2 SMNVEV (reference sequence). V shed 8 bases and J 6 bases; nucleotides not matched to a gene: 3. The CDR3 is 12 amino acids. CDR3 DNA: TGTGCCAGCGGGACAGGGGTCTCTGAAGCTTTCTTT. It yields the protein CASGTGVSEAFF.

J is TRBJ2-5 and V is TRBV30, with TRBD1 matching over 9 bases. The V and J ends lost 5 bases and 4 bases, in that order; junction bases with no gene match: 11. CDR3 size: 15 residues. Germline V CDR1 and CDR2: GTSNPN, SVGIG (reference sequence). The CDR3 protein is CAWGKGTGRGETQYF. CDR3 bases: TGTGCCTGGGGGAAAGGGACAGGGAGAGGAGAGACCCAGTACTTC.

This clonotype was counted a few times. The chain combines TRBV2 with TRBJ2-3; D gene uncertain. Germline-derived CDR1 and CDR2 are SNHLY and FYNNEI. The CDR3 sequence is 11 residues long. V was pared by 8 bases and J by 2 bases, with 5 bases between. Here the CDR3 reads CASELTDTQYF. The CDR3 DNA sequence: TGTGCCAGCGAACTCACAGATACGCAGTATTTT.

The J gene is TRBJ2-7, the V gene TRBV12-3 or TRBV12-4; 9 bases map to TRBD1. V shed 3 bases and J 5 bases; nucleotides not matched to a gene: 5. The CDR3 covers 14 residues. The CDR3 coding sequence is TGTGCCAGCAGTTTCGGGGACAGGGACCACGAGCAGTACTTC. Translation gives CASSFGDRDHEQYF.

The sample holds many counts of this clonotype. The genes are TRBV7-6 and TRBJ1-5, with 11 bases aligning to TRBD1. Looked up from germline, CDR1 is SGHVS and CDR2 is FNYEAQ. V dropped 0 bases and J dropped 7; count of bases not matched to a gene: 8. There are 17 residues in the CDR3. The CDR3 reads CASSLAPGTGGNQPQHF. The DNA of the CDR3 is TGTGCCAGCAGCTTAGCTCCCGGGACAGGGGGTAACCAGCCCCAGCATTTT.

This clonotype was seen a single time. Being one base from a much bigger clone, this may be a read error. This rearrangement joins TRBV4-2 to TRBJ1-6; perhaps TRBD1 as D (5 bases). This CDR3 has 15 amino acids. Germline V gene lookup returns CDR1 LGHNA and CDR2 YNFKEQ. The CDR3 sequence: CSSSQVKGVDSPLHF. CDR3 DNA sequence: TGTTCCAGCAGCCAAGTAAAAGGGGTGGATTCACCCCTCCACTTT.

With respect to this clonotype: This may arise from a read error, as a much more abundant clone is one base away. This chain connects TRBV6-1 to TRBJ1-1; the D is unclear. This CDR3 spans 10 amino acids. V lost 6 bases and J 9 bases, leaving 8 bases between the germline ends. In germline, CDR1 is MNHNS, CDR2 SASEGT. The CDR3 is CASREMKAFF. The CDR3 region has the DNA TGTGCCAGCAGAGAGATGAAAGCTTTCTTT.

The rearrangement joins TRBV20-1 to TRBJ2-7, with TRBD2 identical over 11 bases. The V gene end was trimmed by 4 bases and the J gene end by 6 bases; junction bases not matched to a gene: 8. The CDR3 loop spans 14 amino acids. Germline loops: CDR1 DFQATT, CDR2 SNEGSKA (reference sequence). CDR3 residues: CSATRLAGIGEQYF. The CDR3 nucleotides read TGCAGTGCTACCCGACTAGCGGGGATTGGCGAGCAGTACTTC.

This clonotype was recorded many times. This chain links TRBV7-2 with TRBJ2-1; 8 bases fit TRBD2. V was clipped by 4 bases and J by 4 bases; unmatched bases: 15. This CDR3 is 18 amino acids long. The germline gives CDR1 SGHTA, CDR2 FQGNSA. The CDR3 coding sequence is TGTGCCAGCAGCTCACCTACTAGCGGCCGGGTACCTTACAATGAGCAGTTCTTC. Its protein is CASSSPTSGRVPYNEQFF.

About this clonotype itself: One junction end does not reproduce the germline sequence, and a read error may be involved. The rearrangement joins TRBV12-3 or TRBV12-4 to TRBJ2-2; 10 positions agree with TRBD2. The CDR3 covers 15 residues. The CDR3 spells CASSLAGVPTGELFF. For the CDR3, the DNA is TGTGCCAGCAGTCTAGCGGGGGTACCCACCGGGGAGCTGTTTTTT.

This clonotype has just a few counts. This chain joins TRBV7-9 and TRBJ1-1, with TRBD1 matching over 7 bases. The CDR3 loop spans 16 amino acids. V gave up 1 base and J gave up 4 bases; unmatched junction bases: 9. Germline loops: CDR1 SEHNR, CDR2 FQNEAQ (reference sequence). The CDR3 DNA follows: TGTGCCAGCAGCTTAGGCCAGGGGGGGCCCGGCACTGAAGCTTTCTTT. The encoded protein is CASSLGQGGPGTEAFF.

This clonotype has more than one count but fewer than ten. The chain employs TRBV6-5 and TRBJ1-1; D not certain. Germline assignment: CDR1 MNHEY and CDR2 SVGAGI. This CDR3 comprises 16 residues. With 0 bases removed from V and 5 bases from J, the gap between germline ends came to 16 bases. This chain's CDR3 is CASSYSTAARSTEAFF. As DNA, the CDR3 is TGTGCCAGCAGTTACTCGACCGCAGCCCGTAGTACTGAAGCTTTCTTT.

The chain couples TRBV5-6 to TRBJ1-6; D is possibly TRBD1 (5 bases). The CDR3 spans 12 residues. The V gene lost 4 bases and the J gene lost 12 bases, with 11 bases spanning the gap. CDR1 is SGHDT and CDR2 is YYEEEE in the germline V gene. CDR3 sequence reads: CASSPGGLPLHF. In DNA form, the CDR3 reads TGTGCCAGCAGCCCTGGGGGGTTACCCCTCCACTTT.